Below, one TCR beta chain is given with its context. Its antigen remains unknown. Amplification used 52 TRBV primers and 13 TRBJ primers. Libraries were prepared by immunoSEQ multiplex PCR; TCRdb keeps only in-frame clonotypes and omits some of them. The sample includes some 31,000 clones, over 90% seen only once; the top ten take about 1%. The data derive from a study of regulatory T cells. Findings and caveats of the study: In CD3G-deficient patients, conventional CD4+ T cells were enriched for hydrophobic CDR3 residues at positions 6 and 7.

Germline CDR1 is MNHNS and CDR2 is SASEGT. The CDR3 is 13 residues long. With V trimmed by 8 bases and J by 6 bases, 5 bases remained unmatched. The receptor's source is a child aged 2-9 years with CD3G deficiency. V is TRBV6-1 and J is TRBJ2-1; TRBD2 matches at 9 bases. The sample comprised conventional CD4+ T cells sorted from blood. DNA for the CDR3: TGTGCCAGCCGTAGCGGGAGCTTCAATGAGCAGTTCTTC. This sequence encodes CASRSGSFNEQFF.